This entry is about one TCR beta chain. The germline V gene has CDR1 SGHVS and CDR2 FQNEAQ. With 6 bases clipped from V and 0 bases from J, the junction kept 6 bases outside the gene matches. The CDR3 loop spans 15 amino acids. This sample was taken from a study of T cell changes during pregnancy in multiple sclerosis. TCRdb's table, derived via immunoSEQ multiplex PCR, lists solely in-frame clones and lacks some. The sample yields roughly 20,000 clones, approximately 87% seen once. The chain has TRBV7-8 and TRBJ2-5; 8 positions agree with TRBD2. This TCR was recovered from a female donor in good health, enrolled as a control in a pregnancy study. Sequenced here: CD8+ T cells from peripheral blood mononuclear cells, sampled in the third trimester of pregnancy. The CDR3 nucleotides read TGTGCCAGCAGGCCAAGCGGGGGCCACCAAGAGACCCAGTACTTC. Its protein is CASRPSGGHQETQYF.